Shown below are 16 T cell receptor beta chains from a single sample sequenced in a study of T cell responses to AZD1222 COVID-19 vaccine. Produced via immunoSEQ multiplex PCR; TCRdb's table is partial and in-frame only. This table has tens of thousands of clones, 89% appearing once. The material sequenced was peripheral blood, taken on day 0 of AZD1222 vaccination. The receptor source for this set is an adult in good health.

This clone came up once. The chain recombines TRBV12-3 or TRBV12-4 with TRBJ1-6; no firm D call. CDR3 size: 13 residues. Trimming shortened V by 7 bases and J by 3 bases, and 7 bases separated the two germline ends. The CDR3 here is CASTRLYNSPLHF. The CDR3 DNA follows: TGTGCCAGCACGCGGCTCTATAATTCACCCCTCCACTTT.

This clone was observed a single time. The chain recombines TRBV5-4 with TRBJ2-1; 9 positions agree with TRBD2. With V trimmed by 0 bases and J by 5 bases, 9 bases remained unmatched. CDR1 is SGHNT, CDR2 YYREEE, per germline (reference sequence). The CDR3 runs to 17 residues. CDR3 region: CASSLAGRLAGNNEQFF. In nucleotides, the CDR3 is TGTGCCAGCAGCTTGGCCGGTCGGCTAGCGGGAAACAATGAGCAGTTCTTC. The whole variable domain, remainder taken from reference TRBV5-4 and TRBJ2-1, is ETGVTQSPTHLIKTRGQQVTLRCSSQSGHNTVSWYQQALGQGPQFIFQYYREEENGRGNFPPRFSGLQFPNYSSELNVNALELDDSALYLCASSLAGRLAGNNEQFFGPGTRLTVL.

The CDR3, as DNA: TGTGCCAGTAGTATAGCAGGGGGGAATGAAAAACTGTTTTTT. Residues: CASSIAGGNEKLFF. The gene calls are TRBV19 and TRBJ1-4; 7 bases line up with TRBD1. With 1 base clipped from V and 5 bases from J, the junction kept 1 base outside the gene matches. This CDR3 is 14 amino acids long. Per germline, CDR1 LNHDA and CDR2 SQIVND (reference sequence).

There are a few counts of this clone. This chain joins TRBV3-1 (or the pseudogene TRBV3-2) and TRBJ2-5, with 13 positions matching TRBD2. The CDR3 extends over 16 amino acids. Germline V gene data show CDR1 as LGHDT and CDR2 as YNNKEL (reference sequence). V was pared by 4 bases and J by 4 bases, with 6 bases of the junction left unmatched. This CDR3 reads CASSRRTSGSLETQYF. The DNA for the CDR3 is TGTGCCAGCAGCCGGAGGACTAGCGGGAGTTTAGAGACCCAGTACTTC.

The rearrangement links TRBV9 to TRBJ2-2, with 10 positions matching TRBD1. Germline CDR1 and CDR2: SGDLS and YYNGEE. The V gene end was trimmed by 4 bases and the J gene end by 7 bases; junction bases not matched to a gene: 10. This CDR3 is built from 16 residues. CDR3 sequence (DNA): TGTGCCAGCAGCCCACCGGGGACAGGGGCGGGCGGGGAGCTGTTTTTT. Translation: CASSPPGTGAGGELFF. Together with reference TRBV9 and TRBJ2-2, the CDR3 gives the full variable domain: DSGVTQTPKHLITATGQRVTLRCSPRSGDLSVYWYQQSLDQGLQFLIQYYNGEERAKGNILERFSAQQFPDLHSELNLSSLELGDSALYFCASSPPGTGAGGELFFGEGSRLTVL.

The chain has TRBV7-3 and TRBJ2-3; D remains unclear. CDR1 and CDR2 (germline): SGHTA, FQGTGA. V lost 5 bases and J 0 bases, leaving 6 bases between the germline ends. CDR3 length: 13 residues. The CDR3 DNA reads TGTGCCAGCAGCGCCGGTAGCACAGATACGCAGTATTTT. It yields the protein CASSAGSTDTQYF.

J is TRBJ2-5 and V is TRBV7-6; 7 bases are shared with TRBD2. CDR3 length: 15 amino acids. Germline V gene lookup returns CDR1 SGHVS and CDR2 FNYEAQ. V gave up 4 bases and J gave up 4 bases; unmatched junction bases: 9. The CDR3 DNA sequence: TGTGCCAGCAGCTCGAATAGCGGGCCTGGAGAGACCCAGTACTTC. Amino acid sequence: CASSSNSGPGETQYF.

The chain carries TRBV5-6 and TRBJ1-6; D may be TRBD1 (6 bases). V was shortened by 0 bases and J by 5 bases, with 15 bases between the two germline ends. CDR3 length: 17 residues. Per the germline V gene, CDR1 is SGHDT and CDR2 is YYEEEE. CDR3 coding DNA: TGTGCCAGCAGCTTGGAGTCGGGGGCCTGGGATAATTCACCCCTCCACTTT. Translation: CASSLESGAWDNSPLHF.

This clone occurred once. The V and J genes are TRBV5-1 and TRBJ2-6; tentative D call: TRBD1 (6 bases). The CDR3 covers 18 residues. Germline-derived CDR1 and CDR2 are SGHRS and YFSETQ. Trimming took off 3 bases at V and 0 bases at J, with 16 bases between the two ends. The CDR3 bases are TGCGCCAGCAGCTCATCCGGGACAAGATTCTCTGGGGCCAACGTCCTGACTTTC. As protein: CASSSSGTRFSGANVLTF. Looking up the rest from reference TRBV5-1 and TRBJ2-6 gives the full variable domain: KAGVTQTPRYLIKTRGQQVTLSCSPISGHRSVSWYQQTPGQGLQFLFEYFSETQRNKGNFPGRFSGRQFSNSRSEMNVSTLELGDSALYLCASSSSGTRFSGANVLTFGAGSRLTVL.

V usage is TRBV14 and J usage is TRBJ2-1; 12 positions agree with TRBD2. Germline CDR1 is SGHDN and CDR2 is FVKESK. J lost 7 bases, V lost 4 bases, and 5 bases had no gene match. The CDR3 is 15 residues long. In DNA form, the CDR3 reads TGTGCCAGCAGCCTCGGACTAGCGGGATGGAATGAGCAGTTCTTC. It specifies CASSLGLAGWNEQFF.

The chain links TRBV19 to TRBJ1-2, with a possible D match to TRBD1 (5 bases). Trimming shortened V by 1 base and J by 0 bases, and 6 bases separated the two germline ends. The CDR3 covers 14 residues. The germline CDR1 and CDR2 sequences are LNHDA and SQIVND (reference sequence). The CDR3 region has the DNA TGTGCCAGTAGTATAGGGGGGACTAACTATGGCTACACCTTC. Translating gives CASSIGGTNYGYTF.

The V and J genes are TRBV6-5 and TRBJ1-1, with 11 bases that match TRBD1. The V gene's germline CDR1 is MNHEY and CDR2 SVGAGI. V was pared by 3 bases and J by 2 bases, with 5 bases of the junction left unmatched. The CDR3 extends over 16 amino acids. The CDR3 DNA follows: TGTGCCAGCAGTTATATCAGGACAGGGGGCAACACTGAAGCTTTCTTT. It specifies CASSYIRTGGNTEAFF.

The J gene is TRBJ1-6, the V gene TRBV11-2, with D possibly matching TRBD1 (5 bases). The CDR3 extends over 13 amino acids. With 1 base removed from V and 9 bases from J, the gap between germline ends came to 7 bases. Germline CDR1 reads SGHAT; CDR2 reads FQNNGV. The CDR3 is CASSLAGGSPLHF. CDR3 nucleotides: TGTGCCAGCAGCTTAGCCGGGGGTTCACCCCTCCACTTT. The entire variable domain, with the rest obtained from reference TRBV11-2 and TRBJ1-6, is as follows: EAGVAQSPRYKIIEKRQSVAFWCNPISGHATLYWYQQILGQGPKLLIQFQNNGVVDDSQLPKDRFSAERLKGVDSTLKIQPAKLEDSAVYLCASSLAGGSPLHFGNGTRLTVT.

This sequence joins TRBV28 and TRBJ1-2, with 7 bases fitting TRBD1. The CDR3 runs 14 residues. Germline lookup yields CDR1 MDHEN and CDR2 SYDVKM. V gave up 2 bases and J gave up 6 bases; unmatched junction bases: 6. The chain's CDR3 is CASSLQQGTDGYTF. CDR3 coding DNA: TGTGCCAGCAGTTTACAACAGGGGACAGATGGCTACACCTTC.

The V and J genes are TRBV18 and TRBJ2-1; D possibly matches TRBD1 or TRBD2 (5 bases each). Trimming pared 5 bases from V and 6 bases from J, leaving 8 bases between. In germline, CDR1 is KGHSH, CDR2 LQKENI. The CDR3 runs 12 residues. The CDR3 region is CASSWGFNEQFF. The CDR3, as DNA: TGTGCCAGCTCATGGGGGTTCAATGAGCAGTTCTTC.

This sequence joins TRBV11-2 and TRBJ2-4; D is undetermined. The CDR3 has 13 residues. From germline, CDR1 is SGHAT and CDR2 FQNNGV. Trimming removed 5 bases from V and 7 bases from J, with 12 bases in between. CDR3 sequence reads: CASSHPNGNIQYF. The DNA of the CDR3 is TGTGCCAGCAGCCACCCGAACGGGAACATTCAGTACTTC.